This TCR beta chain was identified in a study of cytomegalovirus exposure and HLA in healthy donors. Unrecorded immune exposure was likely among donors, who were nominally healthy when sampled. V dropped 4 bases and J dropped 3; count of bases not matched to a gene: 6. CDR3 size: 15 residues. The V gene's germline CDR1 is SGHDN and CDR2 FVKESK. Broader study findings: Immune exposure data for these donors was limited to CMV serostatus. A later analysis reportedly found fewer N-insertions in an Asian-associated ancestry cluster than the roughly 680-donor mean. In vitro confirmation showed a few CMV-associated chains to be CMV antigen specific.

The PCR made use of 60 Vbeta and 13 Jbeta primers. This table comes from immunoSEQ multiplex PCR, and its TCRdb copy is limited to in-frame clones, with some not included. The table records around 230,000 clones, roughly 81% of them present only once. Note on this clone: Its matching antigen is unknown.

V gene TRBV14 combines with J gene TRBJ2-7; 10 bases are shared with TRBD1. This TCR derives from a girl aged 2 to 9 in good health and CMV-seronegative. The sequencing sample was made of PBMCs. The CDR3 nucleotides are TGTGCCAGCAGCCGTGGGCGGGACAGGGGCTACGAGCAGTACTTC. Its protein product is CASSRGRDRGYEQYF.